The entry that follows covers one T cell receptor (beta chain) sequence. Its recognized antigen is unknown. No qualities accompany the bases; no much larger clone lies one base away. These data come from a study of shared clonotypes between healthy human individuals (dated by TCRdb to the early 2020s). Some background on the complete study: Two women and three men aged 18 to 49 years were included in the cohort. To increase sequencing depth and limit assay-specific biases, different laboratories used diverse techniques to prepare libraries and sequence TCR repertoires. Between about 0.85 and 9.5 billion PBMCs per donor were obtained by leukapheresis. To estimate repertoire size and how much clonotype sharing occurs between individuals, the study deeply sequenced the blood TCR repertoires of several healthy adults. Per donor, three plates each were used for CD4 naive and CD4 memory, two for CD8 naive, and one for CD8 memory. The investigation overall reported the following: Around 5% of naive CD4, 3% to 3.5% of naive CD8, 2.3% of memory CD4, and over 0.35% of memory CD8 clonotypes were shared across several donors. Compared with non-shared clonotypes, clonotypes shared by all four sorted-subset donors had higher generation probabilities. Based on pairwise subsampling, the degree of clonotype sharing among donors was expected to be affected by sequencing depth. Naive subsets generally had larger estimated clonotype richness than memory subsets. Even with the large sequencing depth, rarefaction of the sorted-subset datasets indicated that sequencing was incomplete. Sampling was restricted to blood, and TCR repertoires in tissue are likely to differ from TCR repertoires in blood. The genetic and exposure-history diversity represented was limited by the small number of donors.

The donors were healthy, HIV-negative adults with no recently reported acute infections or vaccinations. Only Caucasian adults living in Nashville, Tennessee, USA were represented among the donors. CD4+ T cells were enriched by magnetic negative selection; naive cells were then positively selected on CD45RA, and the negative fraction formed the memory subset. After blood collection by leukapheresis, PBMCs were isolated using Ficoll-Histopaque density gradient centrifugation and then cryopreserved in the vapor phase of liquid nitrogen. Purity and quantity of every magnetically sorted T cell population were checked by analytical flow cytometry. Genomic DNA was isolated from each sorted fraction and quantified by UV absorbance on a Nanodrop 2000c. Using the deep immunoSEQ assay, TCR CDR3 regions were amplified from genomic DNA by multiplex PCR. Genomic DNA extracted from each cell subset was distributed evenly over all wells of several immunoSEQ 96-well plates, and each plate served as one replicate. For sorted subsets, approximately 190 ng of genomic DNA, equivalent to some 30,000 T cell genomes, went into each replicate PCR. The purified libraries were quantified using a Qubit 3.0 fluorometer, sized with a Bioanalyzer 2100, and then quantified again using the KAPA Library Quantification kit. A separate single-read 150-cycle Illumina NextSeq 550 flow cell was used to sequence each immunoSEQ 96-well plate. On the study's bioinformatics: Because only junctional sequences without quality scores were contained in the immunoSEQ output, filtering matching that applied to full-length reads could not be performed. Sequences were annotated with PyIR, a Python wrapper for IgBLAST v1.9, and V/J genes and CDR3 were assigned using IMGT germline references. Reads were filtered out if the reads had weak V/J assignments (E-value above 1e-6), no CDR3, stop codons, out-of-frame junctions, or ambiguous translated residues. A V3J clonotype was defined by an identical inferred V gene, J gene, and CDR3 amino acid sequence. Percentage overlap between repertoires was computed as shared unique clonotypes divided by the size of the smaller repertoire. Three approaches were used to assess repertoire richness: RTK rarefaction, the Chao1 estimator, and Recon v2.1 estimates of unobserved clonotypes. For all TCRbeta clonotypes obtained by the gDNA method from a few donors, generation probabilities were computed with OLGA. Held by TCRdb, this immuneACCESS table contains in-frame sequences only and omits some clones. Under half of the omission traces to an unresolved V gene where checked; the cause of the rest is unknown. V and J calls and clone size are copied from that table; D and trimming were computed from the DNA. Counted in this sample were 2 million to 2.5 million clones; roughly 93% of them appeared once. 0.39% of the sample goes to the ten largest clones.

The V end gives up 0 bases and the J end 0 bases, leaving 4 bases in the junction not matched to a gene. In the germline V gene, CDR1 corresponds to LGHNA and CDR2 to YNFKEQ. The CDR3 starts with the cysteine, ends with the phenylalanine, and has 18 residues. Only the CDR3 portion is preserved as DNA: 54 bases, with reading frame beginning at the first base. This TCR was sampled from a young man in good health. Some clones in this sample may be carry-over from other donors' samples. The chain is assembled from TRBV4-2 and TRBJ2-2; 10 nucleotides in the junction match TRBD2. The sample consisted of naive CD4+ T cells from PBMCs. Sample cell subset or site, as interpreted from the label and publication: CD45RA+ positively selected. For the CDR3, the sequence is CASSQDIAGGPNTGELFF. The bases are TGTGCCAGCAGCCAAGATATAGCGGGAGGCCCGAACACCGGGGAGCTGTTTTTT.